This TCR beta chain was identified during a study of cytomegalovirus exposure and HLA in healthy donors. Researchers ran the PCR with 60 Vbeta and 13 Jbeta primers. Using immunoSEQ multiplex PCR, the repertoire was profiled, and TCRdb retains in-frame clones only, with some absent. The sample has approximately 190,000 clones; about 81% are singletons. This clone was seen once. Its antigen is currently unknown. The V end was cut by 2 bases, the J end by 2 bases, with 13 bases between. The CDR3 runs 15 residues. CDR1 SGHNT and CDR2 YYREEE come from the germline V gene (reference sequence). Study-wide results and limits: V- and J-gene trimming in TCR beta was tied to a missense DCLRE1C variant by an analysis performed later.

The sequenced material came from PBMCs. The gene calls are TRBV5-4 and TRBJ1-2; D is perhaps TRBD1 (6 bases). The receptor comes from a young woman in good health and CMV-seronegative. The CDR3 here is CASSFPGGLNYGYTF. In nucleotides, the CDR3 is TGTGCCAGCAGCTTTCCGGGGGGCCTGAACTATGGCTACACCTTC. Using reference TRBV5-4 and TRBJ1-2 for the parts outside the CDR3, the full variable domain is ETGVTQSPTHLIKTRGQQVTLRCSSQSGHNTVSWYQQALGQGPQFIFQYYREEENGRGNFPPRFSGLQFPNYSSELNVNALELDDSALYLCASSFPGGLNYGYTFGSGTRLTVV.